This T cell receptor (beta chain) was identified in a study of blood T cell repertoires in COVID-19. Across the whole study: Sources were T cells, B-cell-depleted T cells, or PBMCs; the material itself was cDNA or gDNA.

The age range of participants was about 18 to 89 years, with residence in approximately 25 US areas. Which cohort a participant joined came from the clinical history participants gave. Source study methods: Cell counts per sample came from amplifying reference gene primers. Some clones are missing from TCRdb's copy, which holds only in-frame ones; the method was immunoSEQ multiplex PCR. V and J calls and clone size are given by that table; D and trimming were obtained from the DNA. The sample gives 200,000 or so clones, roughly 88% of which show up once; roughly 3.7% is in the top ten. This receptor was taken from a woman in her thirties who had been exposed to COVID-19. Sequences were obtained from PBMCs or T cells enriched from blood (not recorded which).

CDR3 in DNA: TGTGCCAGCAGCGCCCGAGGCCTCCCCTACTACGAGCAGTACTTC. Encoded protein: CASSARGLPYYEQYF. The genes are TRBV9 and TRBJ2-7; no clear D. CDR3 length: 15 amino acids. Germline V CDR1 and CDR2: SGDLS, YYNGEE. V dropped 3 bases and J dropped 3 bases, with 16 bases sitting between them.